This note documents a single TCR beta chain sequence. PCR used 60 Vbeta primers and 13 Jbeta primers. Repertoires were generated with immunoSEQ multiplex PCR, while TCRdb's copy carries only in-frame clones and drops some. The sample data list about 20,000 clones. These data are taken from a study of cytomegalovirus exposure and HLA in healthy donors. Per germline, CDR1 SEHNR and CDR2 FQNEAQ (reference sequence). There are 15 residues in the CDR3. V gave up 5 bases and J gave up 8 bases; unmatched junction bases: 12. Sequenced input: PBMCs. This sequence was found in a man between 60 and 75 years old in good health and CMV-seropositive. This rearrangement joins TRBV7-9 to TRBJ1-2, with 9 bases lining up with TRBD1. The CDR3 sequence: CASSLRGQGVRGYTF. In nucleotides, the CDR3 is TGTGCCAGCAGCCTCCGGGGACAGGGAGTAAGAGGCTACACCTTC.